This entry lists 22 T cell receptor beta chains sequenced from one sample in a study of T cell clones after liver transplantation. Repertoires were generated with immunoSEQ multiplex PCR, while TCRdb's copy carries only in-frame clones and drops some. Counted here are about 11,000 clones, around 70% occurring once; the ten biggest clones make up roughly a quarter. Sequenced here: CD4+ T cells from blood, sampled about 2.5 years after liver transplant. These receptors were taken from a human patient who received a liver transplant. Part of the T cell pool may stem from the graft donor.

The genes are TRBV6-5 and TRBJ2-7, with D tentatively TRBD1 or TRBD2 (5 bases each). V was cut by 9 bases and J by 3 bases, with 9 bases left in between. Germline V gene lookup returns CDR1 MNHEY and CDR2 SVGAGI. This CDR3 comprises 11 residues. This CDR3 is CASGDGYEQYF. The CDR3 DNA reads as TGTGCCAGTGGGGACGGCTACGAGCAGTACTTC.

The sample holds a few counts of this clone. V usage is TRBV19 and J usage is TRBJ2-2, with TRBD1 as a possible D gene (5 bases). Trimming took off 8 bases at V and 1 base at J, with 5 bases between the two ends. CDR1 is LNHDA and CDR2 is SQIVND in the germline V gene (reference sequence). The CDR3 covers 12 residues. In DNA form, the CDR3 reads TGTGCCAGTGGACAGAACACCGGGGAGCTGTTTTTT. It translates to CASGQNTGELFF.

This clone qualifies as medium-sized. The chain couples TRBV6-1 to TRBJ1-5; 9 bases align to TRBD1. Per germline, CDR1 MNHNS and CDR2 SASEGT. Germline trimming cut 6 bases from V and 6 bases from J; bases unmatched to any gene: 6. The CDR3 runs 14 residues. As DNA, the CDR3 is TGTGCCAGCAGGGGACAGGGTCGGATTCAGCCCCAGCATTTT. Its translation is CASRGQGRIQPQHF.

The CDR3 loop is CASRPQGAAYSGANVLTF. CDR3 DNA sequence: TGTGCCAGCAGACCACAGGGGGCGGCCTACTCTGGGGCCAACGTCCTGACTTTC. This rearrangement joins TRBV11-3 to TRBJ2-6; 9 positions agree with TRBD1. Germline CDR1 reads SGHNT; CDR2 reads YENEEA. J was trimmed by 0 bases and V by 6 bases; bases with no gene match: 9. The CDR3 length is 18 residues.

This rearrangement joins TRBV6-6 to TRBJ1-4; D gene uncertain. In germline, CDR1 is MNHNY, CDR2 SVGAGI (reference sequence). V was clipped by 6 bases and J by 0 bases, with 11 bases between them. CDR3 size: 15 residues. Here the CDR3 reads CASRQRLATNEKLFF. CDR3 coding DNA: TGTGCCAGCAGACAGAGACTTGCAACTAATGAAAAACTGTTTTTT.

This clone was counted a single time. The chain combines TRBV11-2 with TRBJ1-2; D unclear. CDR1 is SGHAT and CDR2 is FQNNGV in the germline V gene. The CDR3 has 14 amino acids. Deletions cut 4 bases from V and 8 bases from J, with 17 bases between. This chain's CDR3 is CASSSAGPGKGYTF. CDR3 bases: TGTGCCAGCAGCTCCGCAGGCCCTGGGAAGGGCTACACCTTC.

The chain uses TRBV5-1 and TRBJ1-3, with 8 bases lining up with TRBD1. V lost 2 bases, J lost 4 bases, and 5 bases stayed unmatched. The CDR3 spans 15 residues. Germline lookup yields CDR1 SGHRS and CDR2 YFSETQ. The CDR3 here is CASSLRRGPGNTIYF. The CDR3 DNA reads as TGCGCCAGCAGCTTACGCAGGGGGCCAGGAAACACCATATATTTT.

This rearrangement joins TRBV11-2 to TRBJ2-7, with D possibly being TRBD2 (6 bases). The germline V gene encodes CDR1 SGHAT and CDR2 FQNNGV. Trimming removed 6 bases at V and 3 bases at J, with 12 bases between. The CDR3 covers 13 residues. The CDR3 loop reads CASSPASDYEQYV. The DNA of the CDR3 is TGTGCCAGCAGTCCCGCTAGCGACTACGAGCAGTACGTC.

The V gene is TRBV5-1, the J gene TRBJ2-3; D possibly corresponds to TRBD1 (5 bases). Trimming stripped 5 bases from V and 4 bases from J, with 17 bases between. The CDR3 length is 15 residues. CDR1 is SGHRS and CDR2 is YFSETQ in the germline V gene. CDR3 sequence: CASRPDSHESDTQYF. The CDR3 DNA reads TGCGCCAGCAGACCTGACAGCCACGAATCAGATACGCAGTATTTT.

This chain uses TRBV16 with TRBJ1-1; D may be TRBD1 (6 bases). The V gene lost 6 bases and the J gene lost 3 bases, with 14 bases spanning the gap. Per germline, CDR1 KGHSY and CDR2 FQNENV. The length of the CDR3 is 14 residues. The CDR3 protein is CASSLGAGDTEAFF. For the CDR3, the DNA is TGTGCCAGCAGTCTGGGGGCAGGAGACACTGAAGCTTTCTTT.

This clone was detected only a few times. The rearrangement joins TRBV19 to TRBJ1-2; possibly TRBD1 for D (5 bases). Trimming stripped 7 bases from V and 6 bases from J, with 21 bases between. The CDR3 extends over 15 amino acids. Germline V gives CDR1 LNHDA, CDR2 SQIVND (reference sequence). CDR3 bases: TGTGCCAGTACCATAGGGACCTCGACACCGGATGGCTACACCTTC. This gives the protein CASTIGTSTPDGYTF.

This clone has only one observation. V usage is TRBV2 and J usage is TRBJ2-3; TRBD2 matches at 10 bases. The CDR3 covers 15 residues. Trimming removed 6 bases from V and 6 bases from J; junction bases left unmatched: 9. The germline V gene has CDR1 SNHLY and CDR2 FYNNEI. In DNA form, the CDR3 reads TGTGCCAGCAGCTACCTAGCGGGAGTAAGGGATACGCAGTATTTT. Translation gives CASSYLAGVRDTQYF.

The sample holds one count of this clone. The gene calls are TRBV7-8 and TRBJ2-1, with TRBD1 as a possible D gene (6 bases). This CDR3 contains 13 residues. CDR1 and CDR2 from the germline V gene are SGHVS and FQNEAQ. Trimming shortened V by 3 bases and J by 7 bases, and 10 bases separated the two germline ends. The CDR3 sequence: CASSFSGENEQFF. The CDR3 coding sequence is TGTGCCAGCAGCTTCTCAGGGGAGAATGAGCAGTTCTTC.

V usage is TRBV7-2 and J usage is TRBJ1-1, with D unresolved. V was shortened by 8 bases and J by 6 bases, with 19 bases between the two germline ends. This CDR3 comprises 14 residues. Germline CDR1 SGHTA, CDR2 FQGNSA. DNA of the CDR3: TGTGCCAGCTCCCTAGTTCGGAGGGCCCCTGAAGCTTTCTTT. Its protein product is CASSLVRRAPEAFF.

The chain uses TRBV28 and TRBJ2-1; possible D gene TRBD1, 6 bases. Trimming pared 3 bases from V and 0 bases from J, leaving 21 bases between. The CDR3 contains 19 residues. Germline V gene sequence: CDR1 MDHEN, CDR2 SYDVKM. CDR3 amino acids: CASSFLQKTGESSYNEQFF. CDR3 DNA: TGTGCCAGCAGTTTCCTCCAAAAGACAGGCGAGAGCTCCTACAATGAGCAGTTCTTC.

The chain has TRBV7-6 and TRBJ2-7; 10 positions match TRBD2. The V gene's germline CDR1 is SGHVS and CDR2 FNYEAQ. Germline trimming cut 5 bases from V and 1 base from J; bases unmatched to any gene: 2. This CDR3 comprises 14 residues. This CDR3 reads CASSISGGSYEQYF. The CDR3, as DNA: TGTGCCAGCAGCATTAGCGGGGGGTCCTACGAGCAGTACTTC.

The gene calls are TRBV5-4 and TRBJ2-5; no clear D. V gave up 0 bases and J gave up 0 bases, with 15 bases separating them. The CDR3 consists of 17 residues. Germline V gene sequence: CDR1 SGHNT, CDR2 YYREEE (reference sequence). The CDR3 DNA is TGTGCCAGCAGCTTGGTATCGCGGAGACCGTACCAAGAGACCCAGTACTTC. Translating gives CASSLVSRRPYQETQYF.

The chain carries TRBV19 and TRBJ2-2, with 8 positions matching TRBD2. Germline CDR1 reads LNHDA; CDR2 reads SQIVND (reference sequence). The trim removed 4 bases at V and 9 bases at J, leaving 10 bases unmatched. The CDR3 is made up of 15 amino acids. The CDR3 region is CASSKLAAATWELFF. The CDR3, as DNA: TGTGCCAGTAGTAAACTAGCGGCCGCAACGTGGGAGCTGTTTTTT.

CDR3 DNA sequence: TGCGCCAGCAGCCCAGGACTAGCGGGGGGCTACGAGCAGTACTTC. Its protein product is CASSPGLAGGYEQYF. The chain has TRBV5-1 and TRBJ2-7; 14 bases align to TRBD2. CDR1 is SGHRS, CDR2 YFSETQ, per germline. This CDR3 is 15 amino acids long. Losses at the gene ends were 4 bases for V and 3 bases for J; bases not matched to a gene: 3.

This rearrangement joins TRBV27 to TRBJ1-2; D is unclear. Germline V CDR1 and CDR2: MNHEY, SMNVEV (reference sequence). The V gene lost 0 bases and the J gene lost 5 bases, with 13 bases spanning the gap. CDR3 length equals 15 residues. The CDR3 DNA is TGTGCCAGCAGTTTATCCGCTGGACTTGGGTATGGCTACACCTTC. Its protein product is CASSLSAGLGYGYTF.

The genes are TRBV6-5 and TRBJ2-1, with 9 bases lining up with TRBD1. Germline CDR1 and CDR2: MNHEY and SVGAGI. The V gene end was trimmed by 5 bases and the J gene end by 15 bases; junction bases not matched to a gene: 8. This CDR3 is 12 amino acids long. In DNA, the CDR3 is TGTGCCAGCAGTAACCTCCGGGACAGGGCGTTCTTC. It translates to CASSNLRDRAFF.

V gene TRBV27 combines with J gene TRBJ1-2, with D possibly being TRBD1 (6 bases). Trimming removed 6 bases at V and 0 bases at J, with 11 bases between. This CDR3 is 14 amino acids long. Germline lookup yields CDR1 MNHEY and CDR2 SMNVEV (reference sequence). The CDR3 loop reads CASSPDRANYGYTF. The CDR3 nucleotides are TGTGCCAGCAGCCCGGACAGAGCTAACTATGGCTACACCTTC.